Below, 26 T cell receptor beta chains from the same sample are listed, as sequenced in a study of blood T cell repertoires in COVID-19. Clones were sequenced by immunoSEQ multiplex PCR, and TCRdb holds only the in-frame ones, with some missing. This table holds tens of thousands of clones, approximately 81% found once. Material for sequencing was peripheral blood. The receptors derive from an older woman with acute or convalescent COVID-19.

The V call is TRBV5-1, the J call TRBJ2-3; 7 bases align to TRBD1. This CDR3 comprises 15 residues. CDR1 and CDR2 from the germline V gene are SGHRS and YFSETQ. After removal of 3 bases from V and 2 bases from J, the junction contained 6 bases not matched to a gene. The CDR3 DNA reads TGCGCCAGCAGCTCGGGACAGCCGGACACAGATACGCAGTATTTT. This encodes CASSSGQPDTDTQYF.

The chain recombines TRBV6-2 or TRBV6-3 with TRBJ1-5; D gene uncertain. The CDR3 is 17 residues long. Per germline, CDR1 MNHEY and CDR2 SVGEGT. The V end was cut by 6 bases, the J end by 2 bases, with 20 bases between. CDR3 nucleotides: TGTGCCAGCAGCCCGAACAAAAAAGACTGGGGCAATCAGCCCCAGCATTTT. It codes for CASSPNKKDWGNQPQHF.

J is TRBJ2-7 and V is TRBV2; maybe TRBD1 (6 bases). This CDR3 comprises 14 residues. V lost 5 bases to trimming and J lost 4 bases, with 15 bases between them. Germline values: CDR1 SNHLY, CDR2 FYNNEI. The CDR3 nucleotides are TGTGCCAGCAGTTTCACCTCAAGGGGGTACGAGCAGTACTTC. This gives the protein CASSFTSRGYEQYF. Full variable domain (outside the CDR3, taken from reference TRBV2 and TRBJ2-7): EPEVTQTPSHQVTQMGQEVILRCVPISNHLYFYWYRQILGQKVEFLVSFYNNEISEKSEIFDDQFSVERPDGSNFTLKIRSTKLEDSAMYFCASSFTSRGYEQYFGPGTRLTVT.

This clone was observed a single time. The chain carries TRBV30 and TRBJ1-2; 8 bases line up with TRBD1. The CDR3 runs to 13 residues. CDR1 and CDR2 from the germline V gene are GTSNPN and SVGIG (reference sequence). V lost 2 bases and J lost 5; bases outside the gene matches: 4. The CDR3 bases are TGTGCCTGGAGTAAGGGACAGGCATATGGCTACACCTTC. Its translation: CAWSKGQAYGYTF.

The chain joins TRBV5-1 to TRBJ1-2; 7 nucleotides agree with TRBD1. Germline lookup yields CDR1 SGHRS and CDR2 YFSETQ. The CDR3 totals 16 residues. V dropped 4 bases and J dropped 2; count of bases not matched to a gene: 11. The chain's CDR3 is CASSLSHGTDNYGYTF. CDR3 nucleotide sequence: TGCGCCAGCAGCCTATCGCACGGGACAGACAACTATGGCTACACCTTC.

Written as DNA, the CDR3 is TGTGCCAGCAGCGACAGGGGGCGCGGTAACACTGAAGCTTTCTTT. It translates to CASSDRGRGNTEAFF. The chain links TRBV6-5 to TRBJ1-1, with 10 bases matching TRBD1. The CDR3 is made up of 15 amino acids. The V and J ends lost 6 bases and 2 bases, in that order; junction bases with no gene match: 6. Germline CDR1 MNHEY, CDR2 SVGAGI.

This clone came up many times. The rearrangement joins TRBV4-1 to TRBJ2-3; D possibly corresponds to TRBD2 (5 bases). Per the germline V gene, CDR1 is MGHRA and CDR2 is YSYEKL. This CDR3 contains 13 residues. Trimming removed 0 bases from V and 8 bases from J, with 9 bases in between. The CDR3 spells CASSQEPGGTQYF. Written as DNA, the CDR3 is TGCGCCAGCAGCCAAGAGCCAGGAGGTACGCAGTATTTT.

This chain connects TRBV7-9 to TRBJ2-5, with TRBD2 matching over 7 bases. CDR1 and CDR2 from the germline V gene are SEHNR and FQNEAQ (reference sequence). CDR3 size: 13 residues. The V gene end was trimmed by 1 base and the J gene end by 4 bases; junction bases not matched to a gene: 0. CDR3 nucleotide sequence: TGTGCCAGCAGCTTAGGGACTAGAGAGACCCAGTACTTC. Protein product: CASSLGTRETQYF.

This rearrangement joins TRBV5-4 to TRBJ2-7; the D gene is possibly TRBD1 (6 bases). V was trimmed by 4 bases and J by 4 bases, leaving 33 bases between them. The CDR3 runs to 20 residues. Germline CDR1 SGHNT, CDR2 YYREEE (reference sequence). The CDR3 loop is CASSPAGAGAAPRSSYEQYF. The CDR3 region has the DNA TGTGCCAGCAGCCCGGCCGGCGCAGGGGCCGCACCCAGATCCTCATACGAGCAGTACTTC. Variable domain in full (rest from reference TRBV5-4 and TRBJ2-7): ETGVTQSPTHLIKTRGQQVTLRCSSQSGHNTVSWYQQALGQGPQFIFQYYREEENGRGNFPPRFSGLQFPNYSSELNVNALELDDSALYLCASSPAGAGAAPRSSYEQYFGPGTRLTVT.

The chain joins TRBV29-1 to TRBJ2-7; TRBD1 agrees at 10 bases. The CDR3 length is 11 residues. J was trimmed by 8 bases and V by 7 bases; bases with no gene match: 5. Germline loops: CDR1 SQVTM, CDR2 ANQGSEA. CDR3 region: CSALTGGKQYV. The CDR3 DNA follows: TGCAGCGCCTTGACAGGGGGCAAGCAGTACGTC.

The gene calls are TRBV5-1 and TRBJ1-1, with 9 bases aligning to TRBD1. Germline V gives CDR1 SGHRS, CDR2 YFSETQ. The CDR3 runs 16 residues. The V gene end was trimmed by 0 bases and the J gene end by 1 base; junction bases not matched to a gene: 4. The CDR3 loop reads CASSLELGQGNTEAFF. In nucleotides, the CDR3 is TGCGCCAGCAGCTTGGAGCTGGGACAGGGGAACACTGAAGCTTTCTTT.

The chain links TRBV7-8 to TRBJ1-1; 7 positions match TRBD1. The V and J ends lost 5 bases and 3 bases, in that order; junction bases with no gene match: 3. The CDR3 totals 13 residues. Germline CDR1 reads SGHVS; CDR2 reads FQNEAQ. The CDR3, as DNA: TGTGCCAGCAGCCCCAGGGGGTACACTGAAGCTTTCTTT. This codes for CASSPRGYTEAFF.

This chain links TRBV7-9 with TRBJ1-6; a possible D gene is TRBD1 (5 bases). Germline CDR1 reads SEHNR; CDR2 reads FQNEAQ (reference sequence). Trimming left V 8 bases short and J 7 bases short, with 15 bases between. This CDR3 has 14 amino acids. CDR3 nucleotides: TGTGCCAGCCAAGGCATCCGGGGGAATTCACCCCTCCACTTT. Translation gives CASQGIRGNSPLHF.

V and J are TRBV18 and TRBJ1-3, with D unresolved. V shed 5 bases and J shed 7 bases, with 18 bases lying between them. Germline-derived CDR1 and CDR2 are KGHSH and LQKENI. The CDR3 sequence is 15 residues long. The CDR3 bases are TGTGCCAGCTCAGAATCGACGGGGATGCGTAACACCATATATTTT. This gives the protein CASSESTGMRNTIYF.

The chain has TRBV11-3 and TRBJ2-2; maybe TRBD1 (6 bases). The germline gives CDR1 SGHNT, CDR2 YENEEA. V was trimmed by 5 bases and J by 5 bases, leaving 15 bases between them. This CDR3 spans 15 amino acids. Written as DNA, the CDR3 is TGTGCCAGCAGCCGGGGACAAGGGGGAACCGGGGAGCTGTTTTTT. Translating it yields CASSRGQGGTGELFF. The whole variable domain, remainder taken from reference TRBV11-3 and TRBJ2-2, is EAGVVQSPRYKIIEKKQPVAFWCNPISGHNTLYWYLQNLGQGPELLIRYENEEAVDDSQLPKDRFSAERLKGVDSTLKIQPAELGDSAVYLCASSRGQGGTGELFFGEGSRLTVL.

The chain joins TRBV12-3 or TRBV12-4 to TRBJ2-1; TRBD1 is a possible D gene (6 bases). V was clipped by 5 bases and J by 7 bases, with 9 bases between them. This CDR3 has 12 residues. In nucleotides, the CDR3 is TGTGCCAGCAGTGGTACAGGGAATGAGCAGTTCTTC. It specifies CASSGTGNEQFF.

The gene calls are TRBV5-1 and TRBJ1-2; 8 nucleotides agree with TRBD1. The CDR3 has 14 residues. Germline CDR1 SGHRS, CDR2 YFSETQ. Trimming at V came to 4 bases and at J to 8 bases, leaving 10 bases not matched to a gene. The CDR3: CASSHRQGNGGYTF. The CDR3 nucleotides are TGCGCCAGCAGCCATAGACAGGGGAACGGCGGCTACACCTTC.

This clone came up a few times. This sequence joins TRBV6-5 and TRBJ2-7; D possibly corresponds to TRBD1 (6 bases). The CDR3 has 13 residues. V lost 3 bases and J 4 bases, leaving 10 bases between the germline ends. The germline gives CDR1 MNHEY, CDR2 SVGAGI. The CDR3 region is CASSYLQGYEQYF. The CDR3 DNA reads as TGTGCCAGCAGTTATCTCCAGGGGTACGAGCAGTACTTC.

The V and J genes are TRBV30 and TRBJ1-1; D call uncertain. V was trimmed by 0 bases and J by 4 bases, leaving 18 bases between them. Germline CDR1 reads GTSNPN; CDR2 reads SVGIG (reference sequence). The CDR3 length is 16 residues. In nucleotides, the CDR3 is TGTGCCTGGAGTGTCAGTGCCATGTTGGGGAGCACTGAAGCTTTCTTT. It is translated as CAWSVSAMLGSTEAFF.

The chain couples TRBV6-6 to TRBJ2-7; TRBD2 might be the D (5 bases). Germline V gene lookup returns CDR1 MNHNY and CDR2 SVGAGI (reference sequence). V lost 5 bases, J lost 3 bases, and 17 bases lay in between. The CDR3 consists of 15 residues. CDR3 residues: CASSTPGRVYYEQYF. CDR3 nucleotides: TGTGCCAGCAGTACCCCCGGGCGGGTGTACTACGAGCAGTACTTC.

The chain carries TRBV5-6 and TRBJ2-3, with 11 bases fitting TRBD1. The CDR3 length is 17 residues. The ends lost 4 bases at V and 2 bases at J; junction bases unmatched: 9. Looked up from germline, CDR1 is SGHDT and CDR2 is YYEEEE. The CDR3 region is CASSTTGTGGFTDTQYF. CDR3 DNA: TGTGCCAGCAGCACGACCGGGACAGGGGGTTTCACAGATACGCAGTATTTT.

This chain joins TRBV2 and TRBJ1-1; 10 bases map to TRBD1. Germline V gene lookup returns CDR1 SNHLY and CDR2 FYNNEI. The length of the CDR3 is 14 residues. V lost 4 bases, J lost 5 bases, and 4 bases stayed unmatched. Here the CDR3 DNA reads TGTGCCAGCAGTGGTGACAGGGGGCATACTGAAGCTTTCTTT. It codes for CASSGDRGHTEAFF. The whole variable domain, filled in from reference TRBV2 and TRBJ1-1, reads EPEVTQTPSHQVTQMGQEVILRCVPISNHLYFYWYRQILGQKVEFLVSFYNNEISEKSEIFDDQFSVERPDGSNFTLKIRSTKLEDSAMYFCASSGDRGHTEAFFGQGTRLTVV.

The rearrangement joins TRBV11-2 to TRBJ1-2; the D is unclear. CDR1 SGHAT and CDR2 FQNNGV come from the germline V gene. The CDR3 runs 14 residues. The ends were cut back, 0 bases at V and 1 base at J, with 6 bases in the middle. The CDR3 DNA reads TGTGCCAGCAGCTTAGAAATCAGTAACTATGGCTACACCTTC. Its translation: CASSLEISNYGYTF.

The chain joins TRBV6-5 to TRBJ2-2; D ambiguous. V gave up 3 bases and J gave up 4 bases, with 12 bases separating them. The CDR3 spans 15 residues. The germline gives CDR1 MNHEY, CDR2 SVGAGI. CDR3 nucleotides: TGTGCCAGCAGTTATGAGGCTACGGGCACCGGGGAGCTGTTTTTT. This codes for CASSYEATGTGELFF.

The CDR3 loop is CASSVGGQGAAGANVLTF. For the CDR3, the DNA is TGTGCCAGCAGCGTTGGGGGACAGGGGGCCGCTGGGGCCAACGTCCTGACTTTC. This chain links TRBV7-2 with TRBJ2-6; 12 bases line up with TRBD1. Germline trimming cut 5 bases from V and 2 bases from J; bases unmatched to any gene: 7. From germline, CDR1 is SGHTA and CDR2 FQGNSA. This CDR3 has 18 residues.

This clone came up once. This CDR3 is CASSPSGGTNEKLFF. The CDR3 coding sequence is TGCGCCAGCAGCCCCTCGGGGGGCACTAATGAAAAACTGTTTTTT. This rearrangement joins TRBV5-1 to TRBJ1-4; tentatively, D is TRBD1 (6 bases). CDR3 length: 15 amino acids. Germline CDR1 and CDR2: SGHRS and YFSETQ. The V end lost 4 bases, the J end lost 2 bases, and 12 bases lay between the germline ends.